The 24 T cell receptor beta chains below all came from one sample that was sequenced in a study of early T cells in non-severe SARS-CoV-2 infection. TCRdb reprocessed the 5' RACE reads with MiXCR, giving one entry per CDR3 protein. Counted here are tens of thousands of distinct CDR3 sequences, 11% to 15% occurring once; the ten biggest clones make up around 9.9%. Sequencing used whole blood. These receptors originate from an adult who was a healthcare worker with PCR-confirmed SARS-CoV-2 infection or an uninfected control (not recorded which).

There are a few counts of this clonotype. J is TRBJ2-3 and V is TRBV10-3; 12 bases match TRBD2. With V trimmed by 8 bases and J by 2 bases, 5 bases remained unmatched. CDR3 length: 15 residues. In germline, CDR1 is ENHRY, CDR2 SYGVKD. CDR3 amino acids: CAIRPSGGVTDTQYF. DNA of the CDR3: TGTGCCATCCGGCCTAGCGGGGGGGTCACAGATACGCAGTATTTT.

V and J are TRBV3-1 and TRBJ2-7, with 12 bases lining up with TRBD2. The CDR3 has 15 residues. Losses at the gene ends were 6 bases for V and 0 bases for J; bases not matched to a gene: 3. Germline CDR1 and CDR2: LGHDT and YNNKEL (reference sequence). The CDR3 protein is CASSPSGGGSYEQYF. The CDR3 DNA sequence: TGTGCCAGCAGTCCTAGCGGGGGGGGCTCCTACGAGCAGTACTTC.

This clonotype showed up just a few times. The chain has TRBV27 and TRBJ2-7; TRBD2 is a possible D gene (6 bases). V shed 3 bases and J shed 6 bases, with 12 bases lying between them. Germline CDR1 MNHEY, CDR2 SMNVEV (reference sequence). The CDR3 spans 13 residues. CDR3: CASSFLATGEQYF. The CDR3 nucleotides read TGTGCCAGCAGTTTCCTAGCGACGGGCGAGCAGTACTTC.

About this clonotype itself: Its ends do not fully match the called genes, so a read error is possible. The V gene is TRBV5-6, the J gene TRBJ1-3; D is undetermined. The CDR3 runs to 11 residues. The germline V gene has CDR1 SGHDT and CDR2 YYEEEE. CDR3 nucleotides: TGTGCCAGCAGCTTGAATGGGCCGTGGCGATTT. The encoded protein is CASSLNGPWRF.

This sequence joins TRBV20-1 and TRBJ1-2, with D maybe TRBD1 (5 bases). The germline CDR1 and CDR2 sequences are DFQATT and SNEGSKA (reference sequence). Trimming removed 2 bases at V and 2 bases at J, with 15 bases between. The CDR3 consists of 15 residues. The CDR3 loop reads CSARMGVTVNYGYTF. The CDR3 DNA reads as TGCAGTGCTAGAATGGGGGTAACGGTGAACTATGGCTACACCTTC.

The chain's CDR3 is CASSPPGLRATDTQYF. The CDR3 DNA follows: TGTGCCAGCAGTCCTCCGGGACTACGAGCCACAGATACGCAGTATTTT. The chain links TRBV12-3 or TRBV12-4 to TRBJ2-3; 7 bases are shared with TRBD2. The CDR3 runs 16 residues. Unmatched junction bases numbered 10, after V lost 5 bases and J lost 2 bases.

This clonotype came up a few times. The rearrangement links TRBV7-3 to TRBJ2-1; 7 bases map to TRBD2. The CDR3 contains 12 residues. The trim removed 5 bases at V and 8 bases at J, leaving 3 bases unmatched. In germline, CDR1 is SGHTA, CDR2 FQGTGA. CDR3 in amino acids: CASSGTTHEQFF. The CDR3 DNA reads as TGTGCCAGCAGCGGGACTACCCATGAGCAGTTCTTC.

This clonotype has more than one count but fewer than ten. This chain connects TRBV9 to TRBJ2-5; D unclear. V was clipped by 1 base and J by 2 bases, with 9 bases between them. Germline-derived CDR1 and CDR2 are SGDLS and YYNGEE. This CDR3 is built from 14 residues. CDR3 region: CASSVSGTQETQYF. The DNA of the CDR3 is TGTGCCAGCAGCGTATCGGGTACTCAAGAGACCCAGTACTTC.

This sequence joins TRBV29-1 and TRBJ1-1; D is unresolved. V lost 5 bases to trimming and J lost 11 bases, with 12 bases between them. Germline values: CDR1 SQVTM, CDR2 ANQGSEA. The CDR3 consists of 10 residues. For the CDR3, the DNA is TGCAGCGTTAGCACGCCAGAGGCTTTCTTT. This encodes CSVSTPEAFF.

This chain joins TRBV7-9 and TRBJ1-1; D is unclear. Germline V gives CDR1 SEHNR, CDR2 FQNEAQ (reference sequence). Deletions cut 5 bases from V and 7 bases from J, with 14 bases between. The CDR3 extends over 13 amino acids. CDR3 nucleotides: TGTGCCAGCAGCCGCGGCGAAGGACGTGAAGCTTTCTTT. This gives the protein CASSRGEGREAFF.

The J gene is TRBJ2-5, the V gene TRBV4-2; D gene unclear. Germline-derived CDR1 and CDR2 are LGHNA and YNFKEQ. This CDR3 region has 13 residues. The V end lost 0 bases, the J end lost 4 bases, and 6 bases lay between the germline ends. The chain's CDR3 is CASSQDYRETQYF. The CDR3 nucleotides are TGTGCCAGCAGCCAAGATTATCGAGAGACCCAGTACTTC.

In its sample, this clonotype was seen a few times. V is TRBV25-1 and J is TRBJ1-6; weak D call: TRBD1 (6 bases). Germline CDR1 and CDR2: MGHDK and SYGVNS. The CDR3 runs to 11 residues. V was clipped by 6 bases and J by 15 bases, with 12 bases between them. The CDR3 nucleotides read TGTGCCAGCAGCGGGGGCCCAGGCCTCCACTTT. It yields the protein CASSGGPGLHF.

The rearrangement uses TRBV20-1 and TRBJ1-5; TRBD1 matches at 7 bases. This CDR3 contains 15 residues. The germline CDR1 and CDR2 sequences are DFQATT and SNEGSKA (reference sequence). After removal of 6 bases from V and 2 bases from J, the junction contained 10 bases not matched to a gene. The CDR3 region is CSAGTVVGGNQPQHF. CDR3 sequence (DNA): TGCAGTGCCGGGACAGTCGTAGGGGGCAATCAGCCCCAGCATTTT.

This clonotype has just a few counts. This sequence joins TRBV29-1 and TRBJ1-1; D possibly corresponds to TRBD1 (5 bases). Germline-derived CDR1 and CDR2 are SQVTM and ANQGSEA. The CDR3 is 14 residues long. V lost 6 bases and J 6 bases, leaving 20 bases between the germline ends. The CDR3 region has the DNA TGCAGCGTCAGGCGTGACGGGCGAGGGGCTGAAGCTTTCTTT. Its translation: CSVRRDGRGAEAFF.

The chain employs TRBV27 and TRBJ1-6; D remains ambiguous. The germline CDR1 and CDR2 sequences are MNHEY and SMNVEV (reference sequence). The CDR3 consists of 15 residues. The V end lost 5 bases, the J end lost 4 bases, and 12 bases lay between the germline ends. The CDR3 protein is CASSGRRGYNSPLHF. The CDR3 DNA follows: TGTGCCAGCAGTGGGAGACGGGGATATAATTCACCCCTCCACTTT.

This clonotype appeared a few times. This rearrangement joins TRBV4-2 to TRBJ1-2; maybe TRBD1 (6 bases). The CDR3 covers 15 residues. With 5 bases removed from V and 2 bases from J, the gap between germline ends came to 15 bases. The germline gives CDR1 LGHNA, CDR2 YNFKEQ. DNA for the CDR3: TGTGCCAGCAGCTCTCCAGGGGAATCGAACTATGGCTACACCTTC. This gives the protein CASSSPGESNYGYTF.

This chain connects TRBV12-3 or TRBV12-4 to TRBJ1-1; D not certain. There are 13 residues in the CDR3. V lost 7 bases and J 1 base, leaving 10 bases between the germline ends. The CDR3 reads CASTLRGNTEAFF. The CDR3 DNA sequence: TGTGCCAGCACCCTTAGAGGGAACACTGAAGCTTTCTTT.

This clonotype was picked up a small number of times. The chain employs TRBV7-6 and TRBJ2-3, with 11 bases aligning to TRBD1. Germline V CDR1 and CDR2: SGHVS, FNYEAQ. This CDR3 is 15 amino acids long. With 1 base clipped from V and 4 bases from J, the junction kept 1 base outside the gene matches. CDR3 amino acids: CASSLGTGGADTQYF. Here the CDR3 DNA reads TGTGCCAGCAGCTTAGGGACAGGGGGCGCAGATACGCAGTATTTT.

This clonotype was counted between two and nine times. This chain uses TRBV12-3 or TRBV12-4 with TRBJ2-1, with TRBD1 matching over 9 bases. V lost 6 bases, J lost 8 bases, and 11 bases stayed unmatched. This CDR3 has 15 amino acids. The CDR3 loop is CASSLRDRERYEQFF. The CDR3 DNA is TGTGCCAGCAGCCTCCGGGACAGGGAAAGGTATGAGCAGTTCTTC.

This clonotype has more than one count but fewer than ten. The chain links TRBV20-1 to TRBJ2-5; D is perhaps TRBD1 (5 bases). This CDR3 region has 16 residues. Trimming removed 1 base from V and 0 bases from J, with 15 bases in between. Germline V gives CDR1 DFQATT, CDR2 SNEGSKA (reference sequence). The chain's CDR3 is CSARGFKRQYQETQYF. The CDR3 coding sequence is TGCAGTGCTAGAGGATTCAAGAGACAGTACCAAGAGACCCAGTACTTC.

The chain couples TRBV20-1 to TRBJ2-3; D is undetermined. V was trimmed by 3 bases and J by 5 bases, leaving 9 bases between them. CDR3 length: 12 residues. Germline lookup yields CDR1 DFQATT and CDR2 SNEGSKA (reference sequence). The CDR3 region is CSARSSRDTQYF. The CDR3 DNA follows: TGCAGTGCTAGGAGTTCCAGAGATACGCAGTATTTT.

This clonotype showed up just a few times. Germline is not matched at one junction end, which may reflect a read error. The chain joins TRBV11-2 to TRBJ2-4; D possibly uses TRBD1 or TRBD2 (5 bases each). Germline CDR1 and CDR2: SGHAT and FQNNGV. The CDR3 is 13 amino acids. The CDR3 coding sequence is TGTGCCAGCAGCTTGGGATTGACGGGGCTTGAGAGCTTC. Its translation is CASSLGLTGLESF.

This clonotype was counted many times. The CDR3 DNA is TGTGCCAGCAGTCCCTCAGGGGGGATAGGAAACACCATATATTTT. Translation: CASSPSGGIGNTIYF. This chain links TRBV28 with TRBJ1-3; 7 positions match TRBD1. Trimming at V came to 5 bases and at J to 4 bases, leaving 8 bases not matched to a gene. This CDR3 has 15 amino acids. Per germline, CDR1 MDHEN and CDR2 SYDVKM.

There are a few counts of this clonotype. The chain combines TRBV29-1 with TRBJ2-7; 10 bases map to TRBD1. The CDR3 is 16 amino acids. The ends lost 7 bases at V and 2 bases at J; junction bases unmatched: 14. Looked up from germline, CDR1 is SQVTM and CDR2 is ANQGSEA. The CDR3 DNA follows: TGCAGCGCTGCCGTCCCGGGACAGGGGTCCCCCTACGAGCAGTACTTC. It encodes CSAAVPGQGSPYEQYF.